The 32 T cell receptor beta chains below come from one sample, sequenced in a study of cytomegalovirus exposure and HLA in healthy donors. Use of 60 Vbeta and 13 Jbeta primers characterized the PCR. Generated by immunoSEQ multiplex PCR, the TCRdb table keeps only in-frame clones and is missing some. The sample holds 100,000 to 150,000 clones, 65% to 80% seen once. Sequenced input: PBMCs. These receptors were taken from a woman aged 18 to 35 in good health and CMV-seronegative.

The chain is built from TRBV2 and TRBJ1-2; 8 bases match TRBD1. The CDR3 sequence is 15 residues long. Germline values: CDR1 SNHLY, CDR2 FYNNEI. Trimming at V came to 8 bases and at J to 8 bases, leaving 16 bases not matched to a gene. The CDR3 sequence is CASQEGAGGAWGYTF. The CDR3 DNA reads TGTGCCAGCCAAGAGGGGGCAGGGGGCGCTTGGGGCTACACCTTC.

CDR3 DNA: TGTGCCAGCAGTGGAGGGACAGGGAGGAGGTATGGCTACACCTTC. This codes for CASSGGTGRRYGYTF. The chain links TRBV28 to TRBJ1-2; 9 bases map to TRBD1. This CDR3 is built from 15 residues. V lost 5 bases and J lost 5; bases outside the gene matches: 9. Germline V CDR1 and CDR2: MDHEN, SYDVKM.

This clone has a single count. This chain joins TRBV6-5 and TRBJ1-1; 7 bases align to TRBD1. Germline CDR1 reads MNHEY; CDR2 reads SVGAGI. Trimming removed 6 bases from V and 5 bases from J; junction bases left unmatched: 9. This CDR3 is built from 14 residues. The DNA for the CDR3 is TGTGCCAGCAGCCTACAGGGGAGAGGGACTGAAGCTTTCTTT. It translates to CASSLQGRGTEAFF.

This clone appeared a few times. CDR3 nucleotides: TGCGCCAGCAACCCATTTGACAGAGATTATAGCAATCAGCCCCAGCATTTT. It specifies CASNPFDRDYSNQPQHF. The rearrangement joins TRBV5-1 to TRBJ1-5; perhaps TRBD1 as D (5 bases). CDR1 SGHRS and CDR2 YFSETQ come from the germline V gene. V was pared by 6 bases and J by 0 bases, with 19 bases between. This CDR3 has 17 residues.

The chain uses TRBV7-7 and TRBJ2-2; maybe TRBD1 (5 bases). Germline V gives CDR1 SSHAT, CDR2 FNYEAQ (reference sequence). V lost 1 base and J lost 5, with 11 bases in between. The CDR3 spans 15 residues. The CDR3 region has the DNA TGTGCCAGCAGCTTAGGTGGGCCAGGGACCGGGGAGCTGTTTTTT. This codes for CASSLGGPGTGELFF. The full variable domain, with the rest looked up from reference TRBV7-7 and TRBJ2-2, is GAGVSQSPRYKVTKRGQDVTLRCDPISSHATLYWYQQALGQGPEFLTYFNYEAQPDKSGLPSDRFSAERPEGSISTLTIQRTEQRDSAMYRCASSLGGPGTGELFFGEGSRLTVL.

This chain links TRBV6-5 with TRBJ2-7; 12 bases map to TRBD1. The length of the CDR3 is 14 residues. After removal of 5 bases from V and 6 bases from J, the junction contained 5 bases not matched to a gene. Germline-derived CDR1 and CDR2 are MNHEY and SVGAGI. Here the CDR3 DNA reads TGTGCCAGCAGTACCCGGGACAGGGGGCGCGAGCAGTACTTC. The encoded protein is CASSTRDRGREQYF.

This chain's CDR3 is CSVFLGTSGQNEQFF. The CDR3 nucleotides read TGCAGCGTCTTCCTGGGGACTAGCGGCCAGAATGAGCAGTTCTTC. The chain uses TRBV29-1 and TRBJ2-1; TRBD2 matches at 11 bases. The CDR3 covers 15 residues. Germline V gives CDR1 SQVTM, CDR2 ANQGSEA. V lost 6 bases and J lost 7; bases outside the gene matches: 11.

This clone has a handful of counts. CDR3 sequence reads: CASSYPDRDHGYTF. The CDR3 DNA reads as TGTGCCAGCAGCTACCCGGACAGGGATCATGGCTACACCTTC. The V call is TRBV5-4, the J call TRBJ1-2; 8 bases line up with TRBD1. The V and J ends lost 3 bases and 6 bases, in that order; junction bases with no gene match: 7. CDR1 and CDR2 from the germline V gene are SGHNT and YYREEE (reference sequence). CDR3 length: 14 amino acids.

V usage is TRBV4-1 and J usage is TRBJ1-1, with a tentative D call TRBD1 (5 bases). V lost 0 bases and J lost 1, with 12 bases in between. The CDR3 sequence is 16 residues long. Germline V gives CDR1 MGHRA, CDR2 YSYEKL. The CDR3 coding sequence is TGCGCCAGCAGCCAAGATAAGGGGCACCAGAACACTGAAGCTTTCTTT. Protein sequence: CASSQDKGHQNTEAFF.

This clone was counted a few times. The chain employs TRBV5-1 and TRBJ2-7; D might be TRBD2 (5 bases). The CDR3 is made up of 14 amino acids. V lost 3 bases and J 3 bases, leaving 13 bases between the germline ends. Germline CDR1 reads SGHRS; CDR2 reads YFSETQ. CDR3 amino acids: CASSWIGLYYEQYF. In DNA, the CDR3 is TGCGCCAGCAGCTGGATCGGACTGTACTACGAGCAGTACTTC.

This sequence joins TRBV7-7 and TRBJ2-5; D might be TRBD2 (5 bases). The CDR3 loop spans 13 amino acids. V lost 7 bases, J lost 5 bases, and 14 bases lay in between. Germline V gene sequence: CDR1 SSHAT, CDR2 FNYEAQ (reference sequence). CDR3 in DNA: TGTGCCAGCACCCTCCATGAGGGTGAGACCCAGTACTTC. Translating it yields CASTLHEGETQYF. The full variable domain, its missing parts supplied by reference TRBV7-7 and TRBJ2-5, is GAGVSQSPRYKVTKRGQDVTLRCDPISSHATLYWYQQALGQGPEFLTYFNYEAQPDKSGLPSDRFSAERPEGSISTLTIQRTEQRDSAMYRCASTLHEGETQYFGPGTRLLVL.

CDR3 sequence: CAWSVDMYNEQFF. Written as DNA, the CDR3 is TGTGCCTGGAGTGTAGACATGTACAATGAGCAGTTCTTC. The J gene is TRBJ2-1, the V gene TRBV30, with D unclear. Trimming pared 0 bases from V and 4 bases from J, leaving 7 bases between. Germline-derived CDR1 and CDR2 are GTSNPN and SVGIG (reference sequence). This CDR3 has 13 residues.

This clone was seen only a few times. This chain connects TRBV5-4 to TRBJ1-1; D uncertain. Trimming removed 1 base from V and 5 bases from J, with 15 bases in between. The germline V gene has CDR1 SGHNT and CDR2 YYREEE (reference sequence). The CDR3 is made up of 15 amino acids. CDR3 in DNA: TGTGCCAGCAGCTTGACCGGGAGAGTGGATACTGAAGCTTTCTTT. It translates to CASSLTGRVDTEAFF. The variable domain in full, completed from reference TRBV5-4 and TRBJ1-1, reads ETGVTQSPTHLIKTRGQQVTLRCSSQSGHNTVSWYQQALGQGPQFIFQYYREEENGRGNFPPRFSGLQFPNYSSELNVNALELDDSALYLCASSLTGRVDTEAFFGQGTRLTVV.

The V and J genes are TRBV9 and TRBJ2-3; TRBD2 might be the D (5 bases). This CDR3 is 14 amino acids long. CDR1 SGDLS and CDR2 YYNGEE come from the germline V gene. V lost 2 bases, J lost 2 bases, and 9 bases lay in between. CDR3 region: CASSVFGLTDTQYF. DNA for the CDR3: TGTGCCAGCAGCGTTTTTGGACTCACAGATACGCAGTATTTT.

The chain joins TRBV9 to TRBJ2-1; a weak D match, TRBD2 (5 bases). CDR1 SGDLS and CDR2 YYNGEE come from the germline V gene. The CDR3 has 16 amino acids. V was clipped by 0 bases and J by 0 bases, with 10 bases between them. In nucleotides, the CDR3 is TGTGCCAGCAGCGTAGGACTACTTAGCTCCTACAATGAGCAGTTCTTC. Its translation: CASSVGLLSSYNEQFF.

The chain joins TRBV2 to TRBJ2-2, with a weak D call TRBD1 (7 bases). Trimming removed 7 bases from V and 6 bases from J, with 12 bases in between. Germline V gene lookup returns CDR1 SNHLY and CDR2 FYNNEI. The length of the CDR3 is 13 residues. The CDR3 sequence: CASMEGAAGELFF. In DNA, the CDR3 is TGTGCCAGCATGGAGGGGGCCGCCGGGGAGCTGTTTTTT.

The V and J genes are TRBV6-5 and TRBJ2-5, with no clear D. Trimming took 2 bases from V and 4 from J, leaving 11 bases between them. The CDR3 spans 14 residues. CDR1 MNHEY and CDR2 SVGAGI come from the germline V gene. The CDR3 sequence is CASSYGVNGETQYF. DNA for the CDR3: TGTGCCAGCAGTTACGGAGTAAATGGAGAGACCCAGTACTTC.

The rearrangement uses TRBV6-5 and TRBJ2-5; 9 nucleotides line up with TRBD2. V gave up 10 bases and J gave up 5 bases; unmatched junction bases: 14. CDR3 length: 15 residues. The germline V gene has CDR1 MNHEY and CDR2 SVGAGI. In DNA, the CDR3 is TGTGCCACCCGGGATAGCGGGAGTGGAGGGGAGACCCAGTACTTC. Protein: CATRDSGSGGETQYF.

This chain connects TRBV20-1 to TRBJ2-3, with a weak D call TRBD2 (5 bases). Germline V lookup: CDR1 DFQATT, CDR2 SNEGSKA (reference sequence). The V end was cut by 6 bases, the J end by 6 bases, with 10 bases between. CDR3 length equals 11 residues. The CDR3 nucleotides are TGCAGTGCGGCGAGAGGGGATACGCAGTATTTT. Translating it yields CSAARGDTQYF.

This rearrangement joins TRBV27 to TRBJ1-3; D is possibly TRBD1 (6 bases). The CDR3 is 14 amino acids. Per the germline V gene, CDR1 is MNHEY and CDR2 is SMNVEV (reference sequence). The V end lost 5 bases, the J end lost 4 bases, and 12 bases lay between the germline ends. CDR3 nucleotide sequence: TGTGCCAGCAGTCCTACAGGGACCGGAAACACCATATATTTT. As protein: CASSPTGTGNTIYF.

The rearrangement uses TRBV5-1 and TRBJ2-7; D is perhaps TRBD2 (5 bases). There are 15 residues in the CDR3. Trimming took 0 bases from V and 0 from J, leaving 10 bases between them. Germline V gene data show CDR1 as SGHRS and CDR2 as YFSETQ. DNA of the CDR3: TGCGCCAGCAGCTTGGCTTTCGGGGTCTCCTACGAGCAGTACTTC. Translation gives CASSLAFGVSYEQYF.

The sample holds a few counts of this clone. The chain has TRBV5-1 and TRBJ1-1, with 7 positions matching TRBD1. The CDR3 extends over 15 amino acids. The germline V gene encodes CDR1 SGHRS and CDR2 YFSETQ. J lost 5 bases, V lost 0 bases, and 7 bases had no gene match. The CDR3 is CASSLAEGRGTEAFF. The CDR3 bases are TGCGCCAGCAGCTTGGCCGAGGGCAGGGGGACTGAAGCTTTCTTT.

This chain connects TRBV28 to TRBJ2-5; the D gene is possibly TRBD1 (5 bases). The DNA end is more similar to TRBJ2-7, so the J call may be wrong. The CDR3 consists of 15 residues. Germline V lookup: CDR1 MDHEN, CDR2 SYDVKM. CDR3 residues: CASSQGKGLGDEQYF. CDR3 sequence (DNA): TGTGCCAGCAGTCAGGGAAAGGGCTTAGGAGACGAGCAGTACTTC.

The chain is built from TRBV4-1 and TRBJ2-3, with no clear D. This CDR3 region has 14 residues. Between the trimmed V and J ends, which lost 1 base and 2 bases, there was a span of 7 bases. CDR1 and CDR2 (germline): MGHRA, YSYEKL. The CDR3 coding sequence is TGCGCCAGCAGCCAAGTACTTTACACAGATACGCAGTATTTT. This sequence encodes CASSQVLYTDTQYF.

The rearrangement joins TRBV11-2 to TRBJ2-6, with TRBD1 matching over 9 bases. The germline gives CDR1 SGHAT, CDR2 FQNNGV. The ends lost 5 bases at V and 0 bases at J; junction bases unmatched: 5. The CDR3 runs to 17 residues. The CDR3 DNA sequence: TGTGCCAGCAGCCTCGGGACAGGGCTCTCTGGGGCCAACGTCCTGACTTTC. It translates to CASSLGTGLSGANVLTF.

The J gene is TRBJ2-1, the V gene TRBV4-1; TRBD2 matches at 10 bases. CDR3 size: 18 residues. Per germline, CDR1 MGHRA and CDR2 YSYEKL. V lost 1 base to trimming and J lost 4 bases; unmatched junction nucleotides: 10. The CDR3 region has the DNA TGCGCCAGCAGCCAAGGTTTGCCTAGCGGGAGCCCTTACAATGAGCAGTTCTTC. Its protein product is CASSQGLPSGSPYNEQFF.

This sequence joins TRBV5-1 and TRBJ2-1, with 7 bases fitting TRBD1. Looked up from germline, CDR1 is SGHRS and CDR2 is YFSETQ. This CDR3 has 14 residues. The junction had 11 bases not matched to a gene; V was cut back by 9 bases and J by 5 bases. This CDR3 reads CATTDRAADNEQFF. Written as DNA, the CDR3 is TGCGCCACCACTGACAGGGCCGCTGACAATGAGCAGTTCTTC.

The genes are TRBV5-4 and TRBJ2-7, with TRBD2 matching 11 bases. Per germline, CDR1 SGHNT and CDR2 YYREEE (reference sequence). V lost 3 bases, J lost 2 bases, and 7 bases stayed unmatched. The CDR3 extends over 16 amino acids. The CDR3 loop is CASSSPSSGRTYEQYF. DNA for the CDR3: TGTGCCAGCAGCTCCCCCTCTAGCGGGAGGACCTACGAGCAGTACTTC.

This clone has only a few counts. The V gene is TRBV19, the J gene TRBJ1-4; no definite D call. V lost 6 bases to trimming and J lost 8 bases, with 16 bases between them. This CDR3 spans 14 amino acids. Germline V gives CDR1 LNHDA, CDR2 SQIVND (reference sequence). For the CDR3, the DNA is TGTGCCAGTAGACGCGGCGGAGGTGAGGAAAAACTGTTTTTT. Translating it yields CASRRGGGEEKLFF.

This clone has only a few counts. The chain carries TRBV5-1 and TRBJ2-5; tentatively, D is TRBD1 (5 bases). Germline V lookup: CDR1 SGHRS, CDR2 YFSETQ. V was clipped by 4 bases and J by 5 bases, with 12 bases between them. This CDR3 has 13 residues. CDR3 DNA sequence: TGCGCCAGCAGCCCCGGACACGTCGAGACCCAGTACTTC. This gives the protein CASSPGHVETQYF.

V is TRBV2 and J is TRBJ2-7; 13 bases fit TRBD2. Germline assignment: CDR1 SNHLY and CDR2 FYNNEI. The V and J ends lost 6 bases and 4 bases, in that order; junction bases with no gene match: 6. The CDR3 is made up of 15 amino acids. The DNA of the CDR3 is TGTGCCAGCAGCGTAAGGACTAGCGGGAGATACGAGCAGTACTTC. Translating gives CASSVRTSGRYEQYF.

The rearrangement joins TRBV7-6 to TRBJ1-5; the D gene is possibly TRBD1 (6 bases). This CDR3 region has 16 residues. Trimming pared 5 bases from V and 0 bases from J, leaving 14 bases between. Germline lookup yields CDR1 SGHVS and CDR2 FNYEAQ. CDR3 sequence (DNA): TGTGCCAGCAGCGCCAGCACAGGGCTTAGCAATCAGCCCCAGCATTTT. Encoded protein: CASSASTGLSNQPQHF.